This TCR beta chain was observed in a study of long-term antiretroviral therapy in people with HIV. Study-level background: Collection of the earliest samples took place about a decade ahead of the 2015 immediate-ART recommendation.

The assay used was immunoSEQ (version v3.0), run at survey level. Method: immunoSEQ multiplex PCR; TCRdb's copy keeps in-frame clones and lacks some. This repertoire shows 23,000 or so clones, around 76% found once; its top ten account for roughly 4.9%. Details on this clone: Its antigen is unidentified.

Study-wide results and caveats: In HIV, the repertoires covered a tighter span of CDR3 lengths than in controls. Blood draws took place between the mid-2000s and the late 2010s and possibly involved older ART regimens. Diversity measured after ART increased yet remained under transplant donor controls.

The sequence came from a woman aged 40 to 50 with HIV. Sample: unsorted PBMCs, taken 0.5 years after starting antiretroviral therapy.

The CDR3 DNA sequence: TGTGCCAGCTCCTGGACAGATAATAGCAATCAGCCCCAGCATTTT. It encodes CASSWTDNSNQPQHF. The chain joins TRBV2 to TRBJ1-5, with D possibly being TRBD1 (6 bases). With 8 bases removed from V and 0 bases from J, the gap between germline ends came to 14 bases. This CDR3 comprises 15 residues. From germline, CDR1 is SNHLY and CDR2 FYNNEI.